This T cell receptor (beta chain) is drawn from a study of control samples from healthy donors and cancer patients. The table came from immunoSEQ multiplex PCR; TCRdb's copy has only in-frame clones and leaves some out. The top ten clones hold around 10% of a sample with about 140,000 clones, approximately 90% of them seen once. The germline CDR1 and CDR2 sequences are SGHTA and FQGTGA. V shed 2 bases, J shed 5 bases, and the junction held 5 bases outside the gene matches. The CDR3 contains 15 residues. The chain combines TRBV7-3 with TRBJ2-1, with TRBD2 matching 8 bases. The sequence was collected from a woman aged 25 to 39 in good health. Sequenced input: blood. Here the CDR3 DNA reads TGTGCCAGCAGCTTACGGGAGGGGGAGAACAATGAGCAGTTCTTC. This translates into CASSLREGENNEQFF.